The 11 T cell receptor beta chains listed next were all sequenced from one sample in a study of shared clonotypes between healthy human individuals. Data came from immunoSEQ multiplex PCR; TCRdb stores just in-frame clones and leaves some out. This table holds about 2.3 million clones, approximately 93% found once. The sample taken for sequencing was naive CD4+ T cells from PBMCs. Subset meaning: CD45RA+ positively selected. The receptors were gathered from a man aged 18-30 years in good health. Some clones in this sample may be carry-over from other donors' samples.

The rearrangement uses TRBV18 and TRBJ2-7; tentative D call: TRBD1 (5 bases). The CDR3 has 13 residues. Germline V gene lookup returns CDR1 KGHSH and CDR2 LQKENI. V was pared by 6 bases and J by 5 bases, with 14 bases between. CDR3: CASSVRQNDEQYF. In nucleotides, the CDR3 is TGTGCCAGCTCGGTCCGACAGAACGACGAGCAGTACTTC.

CDR3 amino acids: CASRSQGAYNEQFF. DNA for the CDR3: TGTGCCAGCAGAAGTCAGGGGGCCTACAATGAGCAGTTCTTC. The chain uses TRBV2 and TRBJ2-1; 7 bases agree with TRBD1. Germline V CDR1 and CDR2: SNHLY, FYNNEI. Unmatched junction bases numbered 4, after V lost 6 bases and J lost 2 bases. The CDR3 is 14 residues long.

The chain carries TRBV30 and TRBJ2-1; 10 nucleotides align to TRBD2. V trimming: 5 bases; J trimming: 0 bases; junction bases outside the gene matches: 10. The germline CDR1 and CDR2 sequences are GTSNPN and SVGIG (reference sequence). The CDR3 totals 17 residues. DNA for the CDR3: TGTGCCTGGGGTGGGGCTAGCGGGGGTCTCTCCTACAATGAGCAGTTCTTC. It encodes CAWGGASGGLSYNEQFF.

V gene TRBV7-3 combines with J gene TRBJ2-6, with D uncertain. The CDR3 is 16 residues long. CDR1 is SGHTA and CDR2 is FQGTGA in the germline V gene. V lost 0 bases and J 0 bases, leaving 6 bases between the germline ends. The CDR3: CASSLTRISGANVLTF. The CDR3 DNA follows: TGTGCCAGCAGCTTAACGCGCATCTCTGGGGCCAACGTCCTGACTTTC.

This clone was seen just once. This chain joins TRBV27 and TRBJ1-2; D is unclear. V shed 4 bases and J shed 0 bases, with 6 bases lying between them. Germline V CDR1 and CDR2: MNHEY, SMNVEV (reference sequence). The CDR3 contains 13 residues. The CDR3 here is CASSSRANYGYTF. The CDR3 nucleotides are TGTGCCAGCAGTTCCAGAGCTAACTATGGCTACACCTTC.

V and J are TRBV10-3 and TRBJ2-7; D gene unclear. The V end was cut by 0 bases, the J end by 2 bases, with 11 bases between. Germline-derived CDR1 and CDR2 are ENHRY and SYGVKD. The CDR3 totals 15 residues. As DNA, the CDR3 is TGTGCCATCAGTGAGTCGAATCCAGGCCCCTACGAGCAGTACTTC. Its translation: CAISESNPGPYEQYF.

The V call is TRBV11-2, the J call TRBJ1-2; TRBD1 agrees at 7 bases. Germline CDR1 and CDR2: SGHAT and FQNNGV. The V and J ends lost 5 bases and 5 bases, in that order; junction bases with no gene match: 8. The CDR3 contains 14 residues. CDR3 region: CASSTTGTEYGYTF. In nucleotides, the CDR3 is TGTGCCAGCAGCACCACCGGGACAGAATATGGCTACACCTTC.

The chain links TRBV5-8 to TRBJ2-1; 13 bases align to TRBD2. The germline gives CDR1 SGHTS, CDR2 YDEGEE. After removal of 6 bases from V and 1 base from J, the junction contained 13 bases not matched to a gene. The CDR3 runs 19 residues. CDR3: CASILLGTSGIMSYNEQFF. The CDR3 DNA is TGTGCCAGCATCCTACTCGGGACTAGCGGGATCATGTCCTACAATGAGCAGTTCTTC.

The chain combines TRBV6-1 with TRBJ1-1; possible D gene TRBD1, 5 bases. This CDR3 has 17 residues. Germline values: CDR1 MNHNS, CDR2 SASEGT. V was trimmed by 3 bases and J by 3 bases, leaving 20 bases between them. CDR3 in amino acids: CASSDQGASLVHTEAFF. For the CDR3, the DNA is TGTGCCAGCAGTGACCAAGGGGCCAGTCTGGTTCACACTGAAGCTTTCTTT.

The rearrangement uses TRBV28 and TRBJ1-5; D is unresolved. CDR1 and CDR2 from the germline V gene are MDHEN and SYDVKM. This CDR3 has 13 amino acids. Trimming stripped 8 bases from V and 11 bases from J, with 19 bases between. CDR3 sequence reads: CASRPSTPVSQHF. The CDR3 nucleotides are TGTGCCAGCCGACCTTCAACCCCCGTGTCCCAGCATTTT.

For this clone: The sample carries other DNA sequences with the same CDR3. V is TRBV9 and J is TRBJ2-3; D call uncertain. The CDR3 sequence is 13 residues long. Germline V gene data show CDR1 as SGDLS and CDR2 as YYNGEE. V lost 0 bases and J lost 2, with 4 bases in between. CDR3 sequence (DNA): TGTGCCAGCAGCGTAGGCACCACAGATACGCAGTATTTT. Amino acids: CASSVGTTDTQYF.